Listed here are 10 T cell receptor beta chains from one sample, sequenced in a study of shared clonotypes between healthy human individuals. Sequenced by immunoSEQ multiplex PCR; TCRdb stores in-frame clones only, minus some. The sample carries around 2,100,000 clones, about 95% recorded once. It was CD45RO-negative cells, positively selected for CCR7, that made up naive CD8 cells, with terminally differentiated effector memory CD45RA+ cells excluded. Sequences were obtained from naive CD8+ T cells sorted from blood. The source of these receptors is a man between 18 and 35 years old in good health.

The chain combines TRBV7-9 with TRBJ2-1; maybe TRBD1 (6 bases). Germline CDR1 reads SEHNR; CDR2 reads FQNEAQ (reference sequence). CDR3 length: 15 residues. V shed 4 bases and J shed 3 bases, with 13 bases lying between them. CDR3 sequence (DNA): TGTGCCAGCAGCTCATATGGACAGCTCTACAATGAGCAGTTCTTC. Amino acids: CASSSYGQLYNEQFF.

The V call is TRBV11-2, the J call TRBJ1-3, with 8 bases fitting TRBD1. The ends lost 4 bases at V and 3 bases at J; junction bases unmatched: 8. Germline lookup yields CDR1 SGHAT and CDR2 FQNNGV. The CDR3 runs 16 residues. DNA of the CDR3: TGTGCCAGCAGCTACTCCCGGACAGGGATTGGAAACACCATATATTTT. It translates to CASSYSRTGIGNTIYF. Complete variable domain (other parts from reference TRBV11-2 and TRBJ1-3): EAGVAQSPRYKIIEKRQSVAFWCNPISGHATLYWYQQILGQGPKLLIQFQNNGVVDDSQLPKDRFSAERLKGVDSTLKIQPAKLEDSAVYLCASSYSRTGIGNTIYFGEGSWLTVV.

To note about this clone: Other nucleotide sequences in the sample specify the same CDR3. The chain couples TRBV7-2 to TRBJ2-1; 10 nucleotides align to TRBD2. This CDR3 region has 15 residues. From germline, CDR1 is SGHTA and CDR2 FQGNSA. V was pared by 2 bases and J by 4 bases, with 2 bases of the junction left unmatched. The chain's CDR3 is CASSLLAGAYNEQFF. The CDR3 region has the DNA TGTGCCAGCAGCTTACTAGCGGGAGCTTACAATGAGCAGTTCTTC.

This chain connects TRBV5-1 to TRBJ2-1, with 8 bases aligning to TRBD2. Germline values: CDR1 SGHRS, CDR2 YFSETQ. V lost 4 bases and J lost 4; bases outside the gene matches: 7. This CDR3 has 15 amino acids. The CDR3 DNA reads as TGCGCCAGCAGCATTAGCGGGAATAAATACAATGAGCAGTTCTTC. This gives the protein CASSISGNKYNEQFF.

V is TRBV7-8 and J is TRBJ2-5, with 15 positions matching TRBD2. The V and J ends lost 3 bases and 1 base, in that order; junction bases with no gene match: 3. Per the germline V gene, CDR1 is SGHVS and CDR2 is FQNEAQ. The CDR3 length is 17 residues. DNA of the CDR3: TGTGCCAGCAGCTTGGGACTAGCGGGAGGCCTCCAAGAGACCCAGTACTTC. Translated, it gives CASSLGLAGGLQETQYF.

The V gene is TRBV15, the J gene TRBJ2-1; D is unclear. This CDR3 has 14 amino acids. Trimming stripped 5 bases from V and 5 bases from J, with 13 bases between. CDR1 is LNHNV and CDR2 is YYDKDF in the germline V gene (reference sequence). CDR3 nucleotides: TGTGCCACCAGCTCCACCTACGCGCACAATGAGCAGTTCTTC. Translated, it gives CATSSTYAHNEQFF.

The chain links TRBV9 to TRBJ2-1; 10 bases align to TRBD2. Germline V gene lookup returns CDR1 SGDLS and CDR2 YYNGEE. CDR3 length equals 14 residues. Trimming at V came to 4 bases and at J to 8 bases, leaving 6 bases not matched to a gene. DNA of the CDR3: TGTGCCAGCAGCTCTAGCGGGAGCTCGGATGAGCAGTTCTTC. Its translation is CASSSSGSSDEQFF.

The J gene is TRBJ2-7, the V gene TRBV7-6; weak D call: TRBD1 (5 bases). The CDR3 contains 16 residues. Germline V gene data show CDR1 as SGHVS and CDR2 as FNYEAQ. Trimming removed 4 bases from V and 0 bases from J, with 16 bases in between. For the CDR3, the DNA is TGTGCCAGCAGCTCACACCGGACATCGAGCTCCTACGAGCAGTACTTC. Its protein product is CASSSHRTSSSYEQYF. Drawing the rest from reference TRBV7-6 and TRBJ2-7, the complete variable domain is GAGVSQSPRYKVTKRGQDVALRCDPISGHVSLYWYRQALGQGPEFLTYFNYEAQQDKSGLPNDRFSAERPEGSISTLTIQRTEQRDSAMYRCASSSHRTSSSYEQYFGPGTRLTVT.

This clone turned up a few times. The sample holds other DNA sequences that translate to the same CDR3. The chain links TRBV11-2 to TRBJ2-7, with 7 bases identical to TRBD2. CDR1 SGHAT and CDR2 FQNNGV come from the germline V gene. After removal of 3 bases from V and 4 bases from J, the junction contained 3 bases not matched to a gene. There are 13 residues in the CDR3. DNA for the CDR3: TGTGCCAGCAGCTTGGGCGGGGGATACGAGCAGTACTTC. Translated: CASSLGGGYEQYF.

V gene TRBV20-1 combines with J gene TRBJ2-5, with D unclear. V gave up 6 bases and J gave up 7 bases, with 9 bases separating them. The CDR3 contains 10 residues. Germline values: CDR1 DFQATT, CDR2 SNEGSKA (reference sequence). CDR3 bases: TGCAGTGCGGCCCGGAGGACCCAGTACTTC. Translation gives CSAARRTQYF.